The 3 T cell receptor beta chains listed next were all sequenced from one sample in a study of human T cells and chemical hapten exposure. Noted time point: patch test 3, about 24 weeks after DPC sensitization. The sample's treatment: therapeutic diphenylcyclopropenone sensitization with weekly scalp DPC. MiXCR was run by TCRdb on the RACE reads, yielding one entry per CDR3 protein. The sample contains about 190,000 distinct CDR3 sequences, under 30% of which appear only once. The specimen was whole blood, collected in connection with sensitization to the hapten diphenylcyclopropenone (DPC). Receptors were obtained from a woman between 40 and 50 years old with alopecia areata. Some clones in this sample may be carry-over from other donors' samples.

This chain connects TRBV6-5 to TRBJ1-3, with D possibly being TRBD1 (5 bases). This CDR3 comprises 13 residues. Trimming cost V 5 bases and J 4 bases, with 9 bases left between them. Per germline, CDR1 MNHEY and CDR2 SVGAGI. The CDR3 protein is CASSQGVGNTIYF. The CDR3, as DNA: TGTGCCAGCAGTCAGGGAGTAGGAAACACCATATATTTT.

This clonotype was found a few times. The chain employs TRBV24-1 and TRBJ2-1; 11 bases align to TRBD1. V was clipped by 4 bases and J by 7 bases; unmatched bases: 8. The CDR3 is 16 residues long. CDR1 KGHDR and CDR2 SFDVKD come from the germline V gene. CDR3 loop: CATSEPGQGAENEQFF. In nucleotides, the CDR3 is TGTGCCACCAGTGAGCCCGGACAGGGGGCTGAGAATGAGCAGTTCTTC.

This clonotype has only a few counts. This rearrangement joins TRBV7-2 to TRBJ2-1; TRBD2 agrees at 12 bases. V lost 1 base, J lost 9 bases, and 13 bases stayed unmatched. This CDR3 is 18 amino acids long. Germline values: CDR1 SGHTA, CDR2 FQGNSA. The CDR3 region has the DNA TGTGCCAGCAGCTTAGGAGCGGGACTAGCGGGTGCCTACGGTGAGCAGTTCTTC. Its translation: CASSLGAGLAGAYGEQFF.